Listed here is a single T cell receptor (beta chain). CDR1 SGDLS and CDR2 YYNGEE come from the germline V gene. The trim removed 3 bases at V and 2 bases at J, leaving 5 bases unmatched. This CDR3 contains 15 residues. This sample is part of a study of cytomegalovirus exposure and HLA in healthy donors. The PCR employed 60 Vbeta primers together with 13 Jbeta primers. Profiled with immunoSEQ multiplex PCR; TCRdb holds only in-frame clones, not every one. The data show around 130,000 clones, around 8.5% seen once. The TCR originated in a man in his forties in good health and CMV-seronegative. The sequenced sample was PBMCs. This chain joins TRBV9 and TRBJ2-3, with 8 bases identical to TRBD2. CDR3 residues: CASSDKRGSTDTQYF. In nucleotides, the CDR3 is TGTGCCAGCAGCGACAAGCGGGGGTCCACAGATACGCAGTATTTT. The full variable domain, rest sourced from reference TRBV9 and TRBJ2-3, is DSGVTQTPKHLITATGQRVTLRCSPRSGDLSVYWYQQSLDQGLQFLIQYYNGEERAKGNILERFSAQQFPDLHSELNLSSLELGDSALYFCASSDKRGSTDTQYFGPGTRLTVL.